This TCR beta chain stems from a study of blood T cell repertoires in COVID-19. Study context: From the United States, Italy and Spain came samples of acute and convalescent COVID-19. T cells, B-cell-depleted T cells, or PBMCs supplied cDNA or gDNA.

TCRdb's table, derived via immunoSEQ multiplex PCR, lists solely in-frame clones and lacks some. The sample holds over 95,000 clones, roughly 76% seen once. Germline assignment: CDR1 SGHKS and CDR2 YYEKEE (reference sequence). The CDR3 contains 15 residues. Deletions cut 0 bases from V and 1 base from J, with 10 bases between. The chain links TRBV5-5 to TRBJ1-1; perhaps TRBD1 as D (5 bases). This TCR was recovered from a human donor in a cohort sampled during active COVID-19. The source material was peripheral blood. For the CDR3, the DNA is TGTGCCAGCAGCTTGGAACGTAGGGGGAACACTGAAGCTTTCTTT. Its translation is CASSLERRGNTEAFF.